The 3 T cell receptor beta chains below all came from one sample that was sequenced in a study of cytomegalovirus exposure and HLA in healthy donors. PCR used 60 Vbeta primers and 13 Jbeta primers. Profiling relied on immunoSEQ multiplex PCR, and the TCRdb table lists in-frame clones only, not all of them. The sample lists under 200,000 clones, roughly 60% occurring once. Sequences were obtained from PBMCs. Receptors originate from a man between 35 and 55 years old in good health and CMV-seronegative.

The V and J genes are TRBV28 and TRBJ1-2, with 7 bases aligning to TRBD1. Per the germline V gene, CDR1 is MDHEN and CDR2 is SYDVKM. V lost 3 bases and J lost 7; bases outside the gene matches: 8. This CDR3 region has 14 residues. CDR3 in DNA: TGTGCCAGCAGTTTGCCTAAAGGGGGCCGTGGCTACACCTTC. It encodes CASSLPKGGRGYTF.

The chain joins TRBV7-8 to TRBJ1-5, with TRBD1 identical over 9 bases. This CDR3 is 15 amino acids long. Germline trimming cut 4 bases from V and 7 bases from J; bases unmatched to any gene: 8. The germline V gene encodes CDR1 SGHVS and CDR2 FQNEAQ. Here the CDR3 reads CASSSGTGKGQPQHF. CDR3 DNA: TGTGCCAGCAGCTCGGGGACAGGGAAGGGCCAGCCCCAGCATTTT.

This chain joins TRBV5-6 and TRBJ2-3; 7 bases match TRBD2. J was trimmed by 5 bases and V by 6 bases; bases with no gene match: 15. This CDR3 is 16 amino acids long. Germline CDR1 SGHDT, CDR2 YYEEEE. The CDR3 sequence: CASTMLMAGVVDTQYF. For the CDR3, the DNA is TGTGCCAGCACGATGCTCATGGCGGGAGTAGTAGATACGCAGTATTTT.